A selection of T cell receptor beta chains follows, all from one sample in a study of long-term antiretroviral therapy in people with HIV. Here immunoSEQ multiplex PCR was the method, and the copy in TCRdb shows in-frame clones only, minus some. The sample has tens of thousands of clones, 70% to 90% seen once. Sequencing was performed on unsorted PBMCs, taken around 5 years before starting antiretroviral therapy. The receptors derive from a man aged 50 or older with HIV. CDR3s include the opening cysteine and the closing phenylalanine or tryptophan. D genes are given only for firm matches. Size is stated for part of the rows, as once, few or many counts, or as a class when the clone is expanded.

j_gene	v_gene	abundance	d_gene	CDR3aa	CDR3nt
TRBJ1-2	TRBV28	-	-	CASSFGQTSYGYTF	TGTGCCAGCAGTTTCGGACAGACGAGCTATGGCTACACCTTC
TRBJ1-1	TRBV20-1	-	-	CSATGQEWAFF	TGCAGTGCAACAGGGCAGGAGTGGGCTTTCTTT
TRBJ2-7	TRBV5-5	-	-	CASSLGAYSSYEQYF	TGTGCCAGCAGCTTGGGGGCATATAGCTCCTACGAGCAGTACTTC
TRBJ2-2	TRBV2	-	-	CASSERGAGTTGELFF	TGTGCCAGCAGTGAAAGGGGGGCAGGTACCACCGGGGAGCTGTTTTTT
TRBJ1-2	TRBV2	once	-	CASSVSQPYGYTF	TGTGCCAGCAGTGTGTCTCAGCCCTATGGCTACACCTTC
TRBJ1-6	TRBV7-9	few	-	CASSSAHHRISPLHF	TGTGCCAGCAGCTCCGCCCACCACAGGATTTCACCCCTCCACTTT
TRBJ2-3	TRBV5-8	-	-	CASSLHLTDTQYF	TGTGCCAGCAGCTTGCATCTCACAGATACGCAGTATTTT
TRBJ1-2	TRBV5-1	-	-	CASSPGGGAYGYTF	TGCGCCAGCAGCCCTGGGGGGGGCGCTTATGGCTACACCTTC
TRBJ1-5	TRBV5-1	-	-	CASSLGPGGNQPQHF	TGCGCCAGCAGCTTGGGACCCGGGGGCAATCAGCCCCAGCATTTT
TRBJ2-5	TRBV5-6	-	TRBD1	CASKGGVPQETQYF	TGTGCCAGCAAAGGGGGCGTTCCCCAAGAGACCCAGTACTTC
TRBJ1-5	TRBV6-5	-	TRBD1	CASSHRGPQPQHF	TGTGCCAGCAGTCACAGGGGGCCCCAGCCCCAGCATTTT
TRBJ1-4	TRBV6-6	-	TRBD1	CASSFTTGTGGKKLFF	TGTGCCAGCAGCTTCACAACCGGGACAGGGGGGAAAAAACTGTTTTTT
TRBJ1-5	TRBV6-4	-	-	CASSEGYNQPQHF	TGTGCCAGCAGTGAAGGATACAATCAGCCCCAGCATTTT
TRBJ2-2	TRBV5-6	once	-	CASSMNTGELFF	TGTGCCAGCAGCATGAACACCGGGGAGCTGTTTTTT
TRBJ1-2	TRBV11-2	-	-	CASSLDRQGRGYTF	TGTGCCAGCAGCTTAGATCGGCAGGGGAGAGGCTACACCTTC